Below, 8 T cell receptor beta chains from the same sample are listed, as sequenced in a study of blood T cells in healthy people across ages. Primed by a sample-barcoded 5' primer and a J-beta primer mix, a second PCR proceeded for 7 to 11 cycles. MiXCR was run by TCRdb on the 5' RACE reads, yielding one entry per CDR3 protein. The sample contains 1.4 million to 1.5 million distinct CDR3 sequences, roughly 40% of which appear only once. The sample taken for sequencing was blood. The source is a woman aged 18-29 years in good health.

This clonotype was seen just once. The V gene is TRBV12-3 or TRBV12-4, the J gene TRBJ2-7; 7 bases map to TRBD1. Trimming at V came to 8 bases and at J to 3 bases, leaving 7 bases not matched to a gene. The CDR3 is 13 amino acids. The CDR3 DNA follows: TGTGCCAGCCTAGAGACAGGGTTCTACGAGCAGTACTTC. Its protein is CASLETGFYEQYF.

The chain is built from TRBV6-2 or TRBV6-3 and TRBJ1-2; TRBD1 agrees at 7 bases. Germline lookup yields CDR1 MNHEY and CDR2 SVGEGT. CDR3 length equals 16 residues. J gave up 0 bases and V 0 bases, and 4 bases lay outside the gene matches. This CDR3 is CASSYSPDRTNYGYTF. DNA of the CDR3: TGTGCCAGCAGTTACTCCCCGGACAGGACTAACTATGGCTACACCTTC.

V gene TRBV20-1 combines with J gene TRBJ1-4; 8 positions match TRBD1. The length of the CDR3 is 15 residues. The V segment lost 0 bases and the J segment 8 bases; nucleotides outside the gene matches: 8. Germline-derived CDR1 and CDR2 are DFQATT and SNEGSKA (reference sequence). The CDR3 coding sequence is TGCAGTGCTAGAGATCTCAGACAGGGGAACGAAAAACTGTTTTTT. It specifies CSARDLRQGNEKLFF.

In this sample, this clonotype turned up many times. A much larger clonotype is one base distant, so this may be a read error. V is TRBV19 and J is TRBJ2-1; 11 nucleotides match TRBD2. Near its end, the DNA agrees better with TRBJ2-7, so the J call may be wrong. Germline V gene sequence: CDR1 LNHDA, CDR2 SQIVND (reference sequence). The CDR3 runs 15 residues. The CDR3: CASSGTSGAYNEQYF. The DNA of the CDR3 is TGTGCCAGTAGTGGGACTAGCGGAGCCTACAATGAGCAGTACTTC.

The chain has TRBV7-6 and TRBJ1-2; 7 bases agree with TRBD1. The germline gives CDR1 SGHVS, CDR2 FNYEAQ. Trimming took 4 bases from V and 7 from J; bases not matched to a gene: 6. The CDR3 covers 13 residues. DNA for the CDR3: TGTGCCAGCAGCTATGACAGGGTGGCTGGCTACACCTTC. It yields the protein CASSYDRVAGYTF.

The chain links TRBV2 to TRBJ1-5; TRBD1 agrees at 8 bases. With 3 bases clipped from V and 7 bases from J, the junction kept 5 bases outside the gene matches. The CDR3 totals 14 residues. Germline values: CDR1 SNHLY, CDR2 FYNNEI. CDR3 DNA: TGTGCCAGCAGTGAGGACAGGGAGGCCCAGCCCCAGCATTTT. Its translation is CASSEDREAQPQHF.

This clonotype showed up just a few times. The chain couples TRBV28 to TRBJ2-1; TRBD1 aligns across 9 bases. Per the germline V gene, CDR1 is MDHEN and CDR2 is SYDVKM. V lost 3 bases to trimming and J lost 4 bases; unmatched junction nucleotides: 10. CDR3 size: 17 residues. The CDR3 is CASSFTPGQGIYNEQFF. DNA of the CDR3: TGTGCCAGCAGTTTCACCCCGGGACAGGGCATATACAATGAGCAGTTCTTC.

The V gene is TRBV28, the J gene TRBJ2-2; 8 bases are shared with TRBD1. Germline lookup yields CDR1 MDHEN and CDR2 SYDVKM. This CDR3 has 17 amino acids. V was clipped by 5 bases and J by 5 bases; unmatched bases: 13. The DNA for the CDR3 is TGTGCCAGCAGTCCCCTTGGGGTACAGGGGGAGACCGGGGAGCTGTTTTTT. This codes for CASSPLGVQGETGELFF.